The 17 T cell receptor beta chains listed next were all sequenced from one sample in a study of shared clonotypes between healthy human individuals (TCRdb year 2020). Library method: the immunoSEQ multiplex PCR assay. Here the immuneACCESS table is served through TCRdb, limited to in-frame sequences with V and J called. Missing clones are a known gap in these copies; in checked studies unresolved V genes cover under half, and the rest lacks a known reason. The sample table lists roughly 220,000 clones, 65% of them with a count of one. The ten largest account for roughly 11% of the sample. Sequencing was performed on memory CD4+ T cells sorted from blood. The cell subset or site label, read with the paper, signifies: CD45RA-negative fraction. The receptors stem from a man younger than 45 in good health.

The V call is TRBV5-5, the J call TRBJ1-2; no definite D call. The CDR3 has 14 amino acids. The ends were cut back, 3 bases at V and 2 bases at J, with 11 bases in the middle. The V gene's germline CDR1 is SGHKS and CDR2 YYEKEE (reference sequence). The CDR3, as DNA: TGTGCCAGCAGCTCTCCGTTTGGGAACTATGGCTACACCTTC. It codes for CASSSPFGNYGYTF. The variable domain in full, with the rest retrieved from reference TRBV5-5 and TRBJ1-2, is DAGVTQSPTHLIKTRGQQVTLRCSPISGHKSVSWYQQVLGQGPQFIFQYYEKEERGRGNFPDRFSARQFPNYSSELNVNALLLGDSALYLCASSSPFGNYGYTFGSGTRLTVV.

The V and J genes are TRBV6-6 and TRBJ2-7, with D hard to call. Trimming removed 5 bases at V and 2 bases at J, with 10 bases between. The CDR3 is 13 residues long. Germline assignment: CDR1 MNHNY and CDR2 SVGAGI (reference sequence). The CDR3 region is CASSASGAYEQYF. As DNA, the CDR3 is TGTGCCAGCAGTGCTTCGGGCGCCTACGAGCAGTACTTC.

This chain links TRBV7-9 with TRBJ2-2; D gene unclear. Germline V gene sequence: CDR1 SEHNR, CDR2 FQNEAQ (reference sequence). The CDR3 length is 13 residues. V was cut by 2 bases and J by 5 bases, with 6 bases left in between. The CDR3: CASSLIGTGELFF. The DNA for the CDR3 is TGTGCCAGCAGCTTAATTGGGACCGGGGAGCTGTTTTTT. The entire variable domain, with the rest obtained from reference TRBV7-9 and TRBJ2-2, is as follows: DTGVSQNPRHKITKRGQNVTFRCDPISEHNRLYWYRQTLGQGPEFLTYFQNEAQLEKSRLLSDRFSAERPKGSFSTLEIQRTEQGDSAMYLCASSLIGTGELFFGEGSRLTVL.

The chain combines TRBV7-8 with TRBJ1-3; no definite D call. The CDR3 totals 18 residues. With 2 bases removed from V and 2 bases from J, the gap between germline ends came to 19 bases. Germline V CDR1 and CDR2: SGHVS, FQNEAQ. This chain's CDR3 is CASSLTPVEGRTGNTIYF. The CDR3 bases are TGTGCCAGCAGCTTAACGCCGGTGGAAGGTCGGACTGGAAACACCATATATTTT.

V and J are TRBV7-2 and TRBJ2-7, with 16 bases aligning to TRBD2. V was pared by 5 bases and J by 9 bases, with 7 bases of the junction left unmatched. The germline V gene has CDR1 SGHTA and CDR2 FQGNSA. The CDR3 totals 15 residues. The CDR3 spells CASSHPGTSGRGQYF. The CDR3 DNA reads TGTGCCAGCAGCCACCCCGGGACTAGCGGGAGGGGGCAGTACTTC.

In this sample, this clone turned up once. Additional DNA sequences in this sample encode the identical CDR3. The chain links TRBV5-1 to TRBJ2-1; TRBD2 might be the D (5 bases). The V gene lost 0 bases and the J gene lost 1 base, with 8 bases spanning the gap. The CDR3 runs to 15 residues. CDR1 and CDR2 (germline): SGHRS, YFSETQ. The DNA for the CDR3 is TGCGCCAGCAGCTTGGAGGGAGCATCCTACAATGAGCAGTTCTTC. Protein product: CASSLEGASYNEQFF.

This clone was counted only a few times. This chain connects TRBV7-8 to TRBJ1-1; D unresolved. From germline, CDR1 is SGHVS and CDR2 FQNEAQ. This CDR3 region has 13 residues. The germline V and J ends were trimmed by 5 bases and 10 bases, with 17 bases remaining between them. CDR3 bases: TGTGCCAGCAGCCCTCACGGGTCACTGGGAGCTTTCTTT. The encoded protein is CASSPHGSLGAFF.

This sequence joins TRBV29-1 and TRBJ2-2; 13 bases align to TRBD2. The CDR3 totals 17 residues. Germline values: CDR1 SQVTM, CDR2 ANQGSEA. V gave up 4 bases and J gave up 5 bases; unmatched junction bases: 10. The CDR3 region has the DNA TGCAGCGTTGGGGGAGGACTAGCGGGAGCGGGAACCGGGGAGCTGTTTTTT. Translation gives CSVGGGLAGAGTGELFF.

The rearrangement uses TRBV7-6 and TRBJ1-5; D may be TRBD1 (5 bases). In germline, CDR1 is SGHVS, CDR2 FNYEAQ. This CDR3 has 13 amino acids. V lost 6 bases, J lost 6 bases, and 12 bases lay in between. CDR3 sequence (DNA): TGTGCCAGCAGATTGACAGATGGTCAGCCCCAGCATTTT. As protein: CASRLTDGQPQHF.

The J gene is TRBJ2-1, the V gene TRBV27; D may be TRBD1 (6 bases). From germline, CDR1 is MNHEY and CDR2 SMNVEV (reference sequence). This CDR3 spans 14 amino acids. The V end lost 7 bases, the J end lost 9 bases, and 19 bases lay between the germline ends. CDR3 in amino acids: CASNHDRTSGEQFF. The CDR3 DNA follows: TGTGCCAGCAACCATGACAGGACGTCGGGTGAGCAGTTCTTC.

V gene TRBV28 combines with J gene TRBJ2-1; D perhaps matches TRBD1 (7 bases). Germline V gives CDR1 MDHEN, CDR2 SYDVKM. The V end was cut by 5 bases, the J end by 4 bases, with 18 bases between. The CDR3 sequence is 16 residues long. The CDR3 sequence: CASSPSGGIGYNEQFF. The CDR3 DNA is TGTGCCAGCAGTCCCTCAGGGGGGATAGGGTACAATGAGCAGTTCTTC.

This clone was counted only a few times. The chain has TRBV7-9 and TRBJ2-7; 7 nucleotides line up with TRBD1. The CDR3 has 14 residues. Germline assignment: CDR1 SEHNR and CDR2 FQNEAQ (reference sequence). Germline trimming cut 1 base from V and 5 bases from J; bases unmatched to any gene: 5. The CDR3 sequence is CASSLGQGFNEQYF. Here the CDR3 DNA reads TGTGCCAGCAGCTTAGGACAGGGATTCAACGAGCAGTACTTC.

The V call is TRBV10-2, the J call TRBJ1-2; TRBD1 agrees at 10 bases. Unmatched junction bases numbered 9, after V lost 2 bases and J lost 12 bases. The CDR3 contains 14 residues. CDR1 is WSHSY and CDR2 is SAAADI in the germline V gene. CDR3 nucleotide sequence: TGCGCCAGCAGTGAGGTGCTGGACAGGGGGTCAGACACCTTC. It translates to CASSEVLDRGSDTF.

The chain joins TRBV18 to TRBJ2-3; 7 bases agree with TRBD1. V lost 0 bases, J lost 0 bases, and 3 bases stayed unmatched. The germline V gene encodes CDR1 KGHSH and CDR2 LQKENI. The length of the CDR3 is 16 residues. Here the CDR3 reads CASSPPSGGSTDTQYF. In DNA, the CDR3 is TGTGCCAGCTCACCACCATCAGGGGGTAGCACAGATACGCAGTATTTT.

The chain combines TRBV13 with TRBJ2-1; TRBD1 is a possible D gene (5 bases). CDR1 is PRHDT, CDR2 FYEKMQ, per germline (reference sequence). This CDR3 has 14 amino acids. V lost 7 bases and J 9 bases, leaving 19 bases between the germline ends. CDR3 region: CASTPLGEVSEQFF. CDR3 coding DNA: TGTGCCAGCACGCCCCTAGGGGAAGTGAGTGAGCAGTTCTTC.

This clone came up many times. The genes are TRBV20-1 and TRBJ2-1; D not resolved. This CDR3 is built from 11 residues. CDR1 is DFQATT, CDR2 SNEGSKA, per germline (reference sequence). V was trimmed by 0 bases and J by 8 bases, leaving 5 bases between them. The CDR3 region is CSAREGYEQFF. CDR3 DNA: TGCAGTGCTAGAGAGGGATATGAGCAGTTCTTC.

The rearrangement joins TRBV27 to TRBJ2-5; 10 bases fit TRBD2. Germline V gene lookup returns CDR1 MNHEY and CDR2 SMNVEV (reference sequence). The length of the CDR3 is 14 residues. V was pared by 8 bases and J by 1 base, with 4 bases of the junction left unmatched. CDR3: CASAWTSGQETQYF. The CDR3 region has the DNA TGTGCCAGCGCCTGGACTAGCGGCCAAGAGACCCAGTACTTC.